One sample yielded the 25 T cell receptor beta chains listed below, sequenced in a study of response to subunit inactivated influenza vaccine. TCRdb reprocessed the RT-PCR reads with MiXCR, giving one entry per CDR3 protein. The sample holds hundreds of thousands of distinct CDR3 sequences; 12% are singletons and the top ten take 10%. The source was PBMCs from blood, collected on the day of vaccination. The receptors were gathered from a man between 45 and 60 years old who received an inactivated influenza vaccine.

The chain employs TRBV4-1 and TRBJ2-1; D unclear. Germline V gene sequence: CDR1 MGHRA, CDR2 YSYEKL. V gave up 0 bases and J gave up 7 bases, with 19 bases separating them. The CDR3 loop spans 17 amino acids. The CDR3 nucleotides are TGCGCCAGCAGCCAAGATAACAGCGCAATGTTTCGGAATGAGCAGTTCTTC. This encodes CASSQDNSAMFRNEQFF.

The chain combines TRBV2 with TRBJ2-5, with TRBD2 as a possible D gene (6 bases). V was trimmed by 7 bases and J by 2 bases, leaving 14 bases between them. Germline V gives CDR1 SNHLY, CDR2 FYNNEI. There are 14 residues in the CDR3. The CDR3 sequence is CASIVGSSQETQYF. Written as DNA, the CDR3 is TGTGCCAGCATAGTCGGGAGCTCACAAGAGACCCAGTACTTC. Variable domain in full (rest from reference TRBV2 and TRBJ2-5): EPEVTQTPSHQVTQMGQEVILRCVPISNHLYFYWYRQILGQKVEFLVSFYNNEISEKSEIFDDQFSVERPDGSNFTLKIRSTKLEDSAMYFCASIVGSSQETQYFGPGTRLLVL.

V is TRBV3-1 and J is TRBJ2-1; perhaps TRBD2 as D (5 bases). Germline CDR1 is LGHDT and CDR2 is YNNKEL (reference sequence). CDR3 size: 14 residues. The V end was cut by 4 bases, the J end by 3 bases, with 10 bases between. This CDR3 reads CASSPADFYNEQFF. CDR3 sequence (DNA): TGTGCCAGCAGCCCCGCGGACTTCTACAATGAGCAGTTCTTC.

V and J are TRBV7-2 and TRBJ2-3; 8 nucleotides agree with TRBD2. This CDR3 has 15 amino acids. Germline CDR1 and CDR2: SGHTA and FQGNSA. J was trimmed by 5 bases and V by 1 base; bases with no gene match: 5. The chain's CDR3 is CASSLVGGAKDTQYF. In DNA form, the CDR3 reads TGTGCCAGCAGCTTAGTCGGGGGGGCTAAAGATACGCAGTATTTT.

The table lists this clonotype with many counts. Here the CDR3 reads CASSETGPYEQYF. In DNA form, the CDR3 reads TGTGCCAGCAGTGAAACAGGGCCCTACGAGCAGTACTTC. The gene calls are TRBV12-3 or TRBV12-4 and TRBJ2-7; possibly TRBD1 for D (6 bases). Trimming removed 5 bases from V and 2 bases from J, with 10 bases in between. The CDR3 sequence is 13 residues long.

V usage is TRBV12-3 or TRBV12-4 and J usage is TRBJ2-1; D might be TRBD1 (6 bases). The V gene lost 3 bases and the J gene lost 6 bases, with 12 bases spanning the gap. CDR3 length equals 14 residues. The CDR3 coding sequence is TGTGCCAGCAGTTTCAGGCAACAGGGCAATGAGCAGTTCTTC. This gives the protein CASSFRQQGNEQFF.

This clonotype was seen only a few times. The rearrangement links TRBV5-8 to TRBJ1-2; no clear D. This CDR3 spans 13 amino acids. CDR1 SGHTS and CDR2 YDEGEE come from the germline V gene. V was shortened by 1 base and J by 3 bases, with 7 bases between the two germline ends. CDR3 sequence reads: CASSLSQYYGYTF. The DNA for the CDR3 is TGTGCCAGCAGCTTGTCACAGTACTATGGCTACACCTTC.

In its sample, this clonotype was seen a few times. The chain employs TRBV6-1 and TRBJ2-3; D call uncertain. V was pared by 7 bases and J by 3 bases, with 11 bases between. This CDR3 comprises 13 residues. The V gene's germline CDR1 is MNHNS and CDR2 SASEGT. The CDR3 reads CASKKGMTDTQYF. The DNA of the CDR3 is TGTGCCAGCAAAAAAGGAATGACAGATACGCAGTATTTT.

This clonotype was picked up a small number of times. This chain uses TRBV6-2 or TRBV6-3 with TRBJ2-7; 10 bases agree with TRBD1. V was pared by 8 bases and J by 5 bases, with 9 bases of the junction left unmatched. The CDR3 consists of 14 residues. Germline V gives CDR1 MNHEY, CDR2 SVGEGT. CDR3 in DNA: TGTGCCAGCGGGACAGACAGGGGGCGTGACGAGCAGTACTTC. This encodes CASGTDRGRDEQYF.

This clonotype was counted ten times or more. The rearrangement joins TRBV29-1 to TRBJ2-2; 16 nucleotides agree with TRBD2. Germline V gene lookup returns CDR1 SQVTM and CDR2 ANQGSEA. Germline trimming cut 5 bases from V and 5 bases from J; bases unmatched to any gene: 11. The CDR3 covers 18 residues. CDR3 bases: TGCAGCGTTAGGGGGACTAGCGGGAGGGTCGGAGTAACCGGGGAGCTGTTTTTT. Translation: CSVRGTSGRVGVTGELFF.

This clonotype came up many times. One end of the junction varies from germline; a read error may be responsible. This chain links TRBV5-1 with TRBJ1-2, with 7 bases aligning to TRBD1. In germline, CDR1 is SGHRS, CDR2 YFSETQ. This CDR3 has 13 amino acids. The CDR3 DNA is TGTGCCAGCTCACCAGGGGGGGACTATGGCTACACCTTC. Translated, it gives CASSPGGDYGYTF.

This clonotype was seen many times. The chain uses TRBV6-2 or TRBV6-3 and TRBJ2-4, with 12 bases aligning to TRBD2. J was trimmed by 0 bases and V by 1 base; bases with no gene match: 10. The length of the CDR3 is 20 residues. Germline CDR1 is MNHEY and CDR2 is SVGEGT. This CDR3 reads CASSYWIQTSGRRAKNIQYF. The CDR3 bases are TGTGCCAGCAGTTACTGGATCCAGACTAGCGGGAGAAGAGCCAAAAACATTCAGTACTTC.

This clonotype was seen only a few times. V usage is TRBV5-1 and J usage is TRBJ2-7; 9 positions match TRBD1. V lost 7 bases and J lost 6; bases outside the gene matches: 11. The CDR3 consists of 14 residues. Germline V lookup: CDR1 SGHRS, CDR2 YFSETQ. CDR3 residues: CASGQSGTGTEQYF. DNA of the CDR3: TGCGCCAGCGGCCAATCCGGGACAGGGACCGAGCAGTACTTC. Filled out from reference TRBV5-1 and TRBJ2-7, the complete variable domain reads KAGVTQTPRYLIKTRGQQVTLSCSPISGHRSVSWYQQTPGQGLQFLFEYFSETQRNKGNFPGRFSGRQFSNSRSEMNVSTLELGDSALYLCASGQSGTGTEQYFGPGTRLTVT.

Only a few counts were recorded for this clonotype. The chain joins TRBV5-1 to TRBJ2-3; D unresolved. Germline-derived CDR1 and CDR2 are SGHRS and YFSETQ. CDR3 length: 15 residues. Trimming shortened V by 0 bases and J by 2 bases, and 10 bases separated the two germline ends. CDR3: CASSLAAVATDTQYF. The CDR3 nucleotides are TGCGCCAGCAGCTTGGCCGCAGTGGCCACAGATACGCAGTATTTT.

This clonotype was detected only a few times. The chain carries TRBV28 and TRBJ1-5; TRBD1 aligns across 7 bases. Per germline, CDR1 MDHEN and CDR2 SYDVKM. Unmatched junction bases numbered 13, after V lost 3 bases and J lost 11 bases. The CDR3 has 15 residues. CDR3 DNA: TGTGCCAGCAGTTTTGAGGGACAGTGGGTTTCAGCCCAGCATTTT. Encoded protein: CASSFEGQWVSAQHF. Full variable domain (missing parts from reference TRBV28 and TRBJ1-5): DVKVTQSSRYLVKRTGEKVFLECVQDMDHENMFWYRQDPGLGLRLIYFSYDVKMKEKGDIPEGYSVSREKKERFSLILESASTNQTSMYLCASSFEGQWVSAQHFGDGTRLSIL.

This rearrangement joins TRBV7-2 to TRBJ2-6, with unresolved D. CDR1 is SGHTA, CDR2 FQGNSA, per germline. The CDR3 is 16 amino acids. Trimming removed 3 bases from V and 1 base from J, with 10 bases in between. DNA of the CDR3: TGTGCCAGCAGCTTTTCATGGGGTTCTGGGGCCAACGTCCTGACTTTC. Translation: CASSFSWGSGANVLTF.

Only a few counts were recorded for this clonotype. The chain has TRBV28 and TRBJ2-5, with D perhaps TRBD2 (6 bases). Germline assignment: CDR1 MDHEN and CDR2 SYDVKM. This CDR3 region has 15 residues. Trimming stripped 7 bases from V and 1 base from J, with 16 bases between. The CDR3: CASKRMAGLQETQYF. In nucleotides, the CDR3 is TGTGCCAGCAAAAGGATGGCGGGGCTCCAAGAGACCCAGTACTTC. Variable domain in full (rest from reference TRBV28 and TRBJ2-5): DVKVTQSSRYLVKRTGEKVFLECVQDMDHENMFWYRQDPGLGLRLIYFSYDVKMKEKGDIPEGYSVSREKKERFSLILESASTNQTSMYLCASKRMAGLQETQYFGPGTRLLVL.

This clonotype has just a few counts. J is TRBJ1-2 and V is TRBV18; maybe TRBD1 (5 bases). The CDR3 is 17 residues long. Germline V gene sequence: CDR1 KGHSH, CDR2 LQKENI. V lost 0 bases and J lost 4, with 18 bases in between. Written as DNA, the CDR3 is TGTGCCAGCTCACCACCGGACACATTGGCCGCCGGCTATGGCTACACCTTC. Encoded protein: CASSPPDTLAAGYGYTF.

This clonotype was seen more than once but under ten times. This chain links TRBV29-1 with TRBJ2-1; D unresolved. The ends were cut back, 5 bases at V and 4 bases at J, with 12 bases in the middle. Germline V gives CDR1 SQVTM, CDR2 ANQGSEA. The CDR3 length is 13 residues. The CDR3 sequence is CSVRPRAYNEQFF. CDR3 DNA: TGCAGCGTTCGCCCCCGAGCTTACAATGAGCAGTTCTTC.

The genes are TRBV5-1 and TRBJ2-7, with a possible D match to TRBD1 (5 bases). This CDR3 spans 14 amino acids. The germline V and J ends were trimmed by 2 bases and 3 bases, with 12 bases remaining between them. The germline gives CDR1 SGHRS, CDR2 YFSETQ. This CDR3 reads CASSLDRPDYEQYF. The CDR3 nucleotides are TGCGCCAGCAGCTTAGACAGACCGGACTACGAGCAGTACTTC. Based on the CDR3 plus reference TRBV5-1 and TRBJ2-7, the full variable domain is KAGVTQTPRYLIKTRGQQVTLSCSPISGHRSVSWYQQTPGQGLQFLFEYFSETQRNKGNFPGRFSGRQFSNSRSEMNVSTLELGDSALYLCASSLDRPDYEQYFGPGTRLTVT.

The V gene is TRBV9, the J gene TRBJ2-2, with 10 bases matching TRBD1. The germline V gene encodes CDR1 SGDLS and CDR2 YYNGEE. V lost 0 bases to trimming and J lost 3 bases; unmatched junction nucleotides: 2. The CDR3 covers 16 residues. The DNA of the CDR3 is TGTGCCAGCAGCGTAGCTGGGACAGGGGACACCGGGGAGCTGTTTTTT. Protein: CASSVAGTGDTGELFF.

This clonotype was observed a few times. CDR3: CASSYSIPLQGFSGNTIYF. In DNA form, the CDR3 reads TGTGCCAGCAGTTACTCGATCCCCCTACAGGGGTTCTCTGGAAACACCATATATTTT. This sequence joins TRBV6-5 and TRBJ1-3, with 7 bases identical to TRBD1. CDR1 is MNHEY and CDR2 is SVGAGI in the germline V gene. This CDR3 has 19 amino acids. After removal of 0 bases from V and 0 bases from J, the junction contained 11 bases not matched to a gene.

The CDR3 reads CASSLGESADTQYF. CDR3 in DNA: TGTGCCAGCAGCTTGGGGGAGTCCGCAGATACGCAGTATTTT. The genes are TRBV5-6 and TRBJ2-3, with TRBD2 as a possible D gene (5 bases). The CDR3 is 14 amino acids. Germline values: CDR1 SGHDT, CDR2 YYEEEE. With 0 bases removed from V and 4 bases from J, the gap between germline ends came to 9 bases. Filled out from reference TRBV5-6 and TRBJ2-3, the complete variable domain reads DAGVTQSPTHLIKTRGQQVTLRCSPKSGHDTVSWYQQALGQGPQFIFQYYEEEERQRGNFPDRFSGHQFPNYSSELNVNALLLGDSALYLCASSLGESADTQYFGPGTRLTVL.

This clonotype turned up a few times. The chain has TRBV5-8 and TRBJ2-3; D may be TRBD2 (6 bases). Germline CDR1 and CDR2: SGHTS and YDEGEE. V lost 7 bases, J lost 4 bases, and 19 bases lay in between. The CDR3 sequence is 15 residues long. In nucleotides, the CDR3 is TGTGCCAGCGGTTGGGGGGTTATCGATTCAGATACGCAGTATTTT. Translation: CASGWGVIDSDTQYF.

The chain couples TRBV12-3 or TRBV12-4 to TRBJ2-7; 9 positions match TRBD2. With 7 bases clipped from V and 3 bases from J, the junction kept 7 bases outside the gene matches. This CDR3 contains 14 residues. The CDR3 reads CASTPQTSGYEQYF. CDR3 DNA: TGTGCCAGCACCCCCCAGACTAGCGGCTACGAGCAGTACTTC.